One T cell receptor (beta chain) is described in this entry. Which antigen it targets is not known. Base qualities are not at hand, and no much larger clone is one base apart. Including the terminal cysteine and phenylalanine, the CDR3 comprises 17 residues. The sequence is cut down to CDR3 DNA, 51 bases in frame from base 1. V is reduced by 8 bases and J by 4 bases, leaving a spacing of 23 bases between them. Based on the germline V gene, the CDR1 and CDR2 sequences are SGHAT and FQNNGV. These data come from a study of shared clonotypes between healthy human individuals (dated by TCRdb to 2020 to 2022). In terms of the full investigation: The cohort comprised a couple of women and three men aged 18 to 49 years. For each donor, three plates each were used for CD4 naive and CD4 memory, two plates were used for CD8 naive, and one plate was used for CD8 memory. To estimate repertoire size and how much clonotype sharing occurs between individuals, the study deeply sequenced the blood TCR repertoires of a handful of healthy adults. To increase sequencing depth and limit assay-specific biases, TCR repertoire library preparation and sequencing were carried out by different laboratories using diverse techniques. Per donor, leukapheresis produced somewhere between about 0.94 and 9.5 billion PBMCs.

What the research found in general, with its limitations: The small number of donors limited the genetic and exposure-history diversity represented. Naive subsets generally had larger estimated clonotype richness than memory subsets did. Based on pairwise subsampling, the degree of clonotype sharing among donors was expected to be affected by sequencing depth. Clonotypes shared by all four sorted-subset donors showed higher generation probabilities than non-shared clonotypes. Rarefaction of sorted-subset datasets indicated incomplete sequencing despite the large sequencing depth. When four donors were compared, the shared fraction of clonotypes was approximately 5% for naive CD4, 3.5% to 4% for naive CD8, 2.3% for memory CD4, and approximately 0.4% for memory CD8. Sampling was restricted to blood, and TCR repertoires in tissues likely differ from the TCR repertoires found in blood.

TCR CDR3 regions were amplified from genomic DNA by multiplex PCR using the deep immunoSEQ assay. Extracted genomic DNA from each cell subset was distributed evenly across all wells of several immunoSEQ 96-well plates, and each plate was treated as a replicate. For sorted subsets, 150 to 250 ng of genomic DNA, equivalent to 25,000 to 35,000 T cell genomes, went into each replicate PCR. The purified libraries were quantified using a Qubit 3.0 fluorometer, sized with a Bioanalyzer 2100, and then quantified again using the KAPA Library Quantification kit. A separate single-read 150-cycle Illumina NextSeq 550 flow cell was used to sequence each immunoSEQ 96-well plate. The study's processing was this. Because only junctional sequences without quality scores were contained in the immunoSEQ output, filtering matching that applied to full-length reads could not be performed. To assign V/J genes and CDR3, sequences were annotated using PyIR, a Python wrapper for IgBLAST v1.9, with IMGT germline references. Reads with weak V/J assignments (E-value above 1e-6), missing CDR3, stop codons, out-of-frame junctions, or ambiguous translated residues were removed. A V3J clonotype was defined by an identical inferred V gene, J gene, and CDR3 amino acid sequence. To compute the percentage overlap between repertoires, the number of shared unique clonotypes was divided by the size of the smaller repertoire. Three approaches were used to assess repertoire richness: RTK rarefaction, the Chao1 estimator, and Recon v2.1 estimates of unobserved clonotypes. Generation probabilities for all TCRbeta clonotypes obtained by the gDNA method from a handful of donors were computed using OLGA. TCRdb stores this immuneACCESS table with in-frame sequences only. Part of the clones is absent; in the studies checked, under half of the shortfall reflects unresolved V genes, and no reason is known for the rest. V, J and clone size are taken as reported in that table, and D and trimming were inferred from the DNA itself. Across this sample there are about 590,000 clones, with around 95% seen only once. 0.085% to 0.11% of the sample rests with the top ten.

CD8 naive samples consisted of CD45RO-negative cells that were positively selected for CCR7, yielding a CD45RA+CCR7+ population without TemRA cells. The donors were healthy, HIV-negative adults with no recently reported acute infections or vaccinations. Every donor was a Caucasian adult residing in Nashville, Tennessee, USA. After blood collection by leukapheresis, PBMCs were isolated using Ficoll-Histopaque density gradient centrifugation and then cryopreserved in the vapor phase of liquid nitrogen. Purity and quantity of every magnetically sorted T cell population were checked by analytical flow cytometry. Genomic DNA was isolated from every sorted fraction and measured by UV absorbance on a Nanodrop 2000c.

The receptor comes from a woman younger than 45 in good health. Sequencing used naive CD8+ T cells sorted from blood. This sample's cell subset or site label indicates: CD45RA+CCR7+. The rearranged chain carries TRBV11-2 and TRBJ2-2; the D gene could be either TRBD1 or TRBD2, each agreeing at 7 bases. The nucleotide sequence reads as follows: TGTGCCAGCTCCTCCACCCAGGGGGGGTTTAGCACCGGGGAGCTGTTTTTT. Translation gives CASSSTQGGFSTGELFF.